Included here is one TCR beta chain sequence, with context. What it binds is unknown. TCRdb reprocessed the RACE reads via MiXCR and lists one record per CDR3 protein. The sample carries 40,000 to 65,000 distinct CDR3 sequences, 9.5% to 12% recorded once. This sample was included in a study of human T cells and chemical hapten exposure. On the study more broadly: DPC (0.01%) was patch tested on the upper back and read at 6 days. Variation in per-sample TCR yields came mainly from small pooled library volume differences. Overall study results and limits: While controls formed fewer of them, expanded TCRs formed significantly more large CDR3 similarity clusters. Patch test score rose with PT1 expanded TCRs, significant at 8, 16, 32, not 4.

V gave up 4 bases and J gave up 3 bases; unmatched junction bases: 18. CDR1 SEHNR and CDR2 FQNEAQ come from the germline V gene (reference sequence). This CDR3 spans 19 amino acids. Time point of the sample: patch test 1, 2 weeks after DPC sensitization. Documented treatment: therapeutic diphenylcyclopropenone sensitization with weekly scalp DPC. Whole blood, unfractionated, served as the material for total RNA extraction. V gene TRBV7-9 combines with J gene TRBJ2-3; TRBD1 matches 8 bases. This receptor was identified in a woman aged 40 to 55 with alopecia areata. Some clones in this sample may be carry-over from other donors' samples. The sequenced sample was whole blood, obtained in connection with sensitization to the hapten diphenylcyclopropenone (DPC). Here the CDR3 reads CASSSRPGTGFSGTDTQYF. CDR3 bases: TGTGCCAGCAGCTCACGTCCCGGGACAGGATTCAGTGGGACAGATACGCAGTATTTT. The full variable domain, with the rest looked up from reference TRBV7-9 and TRBJ2-3, is DTGVSQNPRHKITKRGQNVTFRCDPISEHNRLYWYRQTLGQGPEFLTYFQNEAQLEKSRLLSDRFSAERPKGSFSTLEIQRTEQGDSAMYLCASSSRPGTGFSGTDTQYFGPGTRLTVL.